The text below deals with one T cell receptor beta chain. Its antigen is unidentified. Expressed TCRB transcripts were sequenced after all isolated RNA was converted to cDNA. Produced via immunoSEQ multiplex PCR; TCRdb's table is partial and in-frame only. The sample has about 260,000 clones, 68% seen once. This CDR3 has 15 amino acids. With V trimmed by 3 bases and J by 6 bases, 8 bases remained unmatched. Germline V gene lookup returns CDR1 SGDLS and CDR2 YYNGEE. This specimen comes from a study of beta chain features in type 1 diabetes. Study-wide findings and caveats: Naive, central memory and Treg TCRB repertoires seemed to resemble each other more closely in patients than they did in healthy donors.

The sample comprised naive CD4+ T cells from blood. The chain is built from TRBV9 and TRBJ2-7; 11 bases align to TRBD1. The origin of this receptor is a man aged 30 to 45 in good health. The DNA of the CDR3 is TGTGCCAGCAGCGCCTCGGACAGGGGGCTTGGCGAGCAGTACTTC. This sequence encodes CASSASDRGLGEQYF.